Following are 5 T cell receptor beta chains from one sample sequenced in a study of a mutant IDH1 vaccine in newly diagnosed glioma. Time point in this sample: baseline, week 1 (first vaccination visit). Treatment here: pre-vaccination baseline after standard-of-care therapy. TCRdb keeps only in-frame clones here, not all; method: immunoSEQ multiplex PCR. The sample records about 33,000 clones, approximately 91% being singletons. The input for sequencing was PBMCs, taken from a glioma patient treated with radiotherapy, temozolomide or both. Receptors originate from a middle-aged woman with glioma.

This clone occurred once. The rearrangement links TRBV9 to TRBJ1-2, with 10 bases lining up with TRBD1. Germline CDR1 is SGDLS and CDR2 is YYNGEE. The J segment lost 0 bases and the V segment lost 4 bases, leaving 9 bases of the junction unmatched. The CDR3 extends over 17 amino acids. CDR3 DNA: TGTGCCAGCAGCCCATCCGGGACAGGGGAAACTAACTATGGCTACACCTTC. It yields the protein CASSPSGTGETNYGYTF.

The chain couples TRBV15 to TRBJ1-1; no definite D call. CDR1 and CDR2 from the germline V gene are LNHNV and YYDKDF (reference sequence). V lost 8 bases to trimming and J lost 6 bases, with 19 bases between them. The length of the CDR3 is 14 residues. CDR3 nucleotide sequence: TGTGCCACCTCACCCCGGGCAACTTATCCTGAAGCTTTCTTT. Its protein product is CATSPRATYPEAFF.

V is TRBV5-1 and J is TRBJ2-5; 12 bases agree with TRBD2. Germline V gene lookup returns CDR1 SGHRS and CDR2 YFSETQ. The CDR3 is 15 residues long. Trimming removed 0 bases from V and 4 bases from J; junction bases left unmatched: 1. CDR3 coding DNA: TGCGCCAGCAGCTTGGTACTAGCGGGAGGAGAGACCCAGTACTTC. Residues: CASSLVLAGGETQYF.

The V gene is TRBV4-3, the J gene TRBJ1-4; TRBD1 might be the D (6 bases). The CDR3 sequence is 16 residues long. V shed 1 base and J shed 2 bases, with 11 bases lying between them. Germline V gene data show CDR1 as LGHNA and CDR2 as YSLEER. CDR3 DNA sequence: TGCGCCAGCAGCCAAGCTGCAGGGGTGACTAATGAAAAACTGTTTTTT. This translates into CASSQAAGVTNEKLFF.

The chain uses TRBV9 and TRBJ2-3; the D is unclear. CDR1 is SGDLS, CDR2 YYNGEE, per germline. The CDR3 length is 15 residues. Trimming stripped 0 bases from V and 4 bases from J, with 12 bases between. The CDR3 region has the DNA TGTGCCAGCAGCGTAGCACAATTAAGTGCAGATACGCAGTATTTT. Translation: CASSVAQLSADTQYF.